Listed below are T cell receptor beta chains from one sample, sequenced in a study of radiotherapy plus CTLA-4 blockade in lung cancer. Assay: immunoSEQ multiplex PCR; the TCRdb copy retains only in-frame clones and omits some. This repertoire shows roughly 130,000 clones, 90% found once; its top ten account for under 8%. The sample here was peripheral blood, taken from a patient treated with radiotherapy plus ipilimumab. The source is a human donor with non-small cell lung cancer that progressed on radiotherapy plus ipilimumab. CDR3s include the opening cysteine and the closing phenylalanine or tryptophan. Fields, in order: D gene, J gene, clone size, V gene, CDR3 protein, CDR3 DNA. The D gene is left open where the match is weak. Expanded clones get a size class; other rows say once, few or many, or leave the size out.

D: -
J: TRBJ1-3
size: -
V: TRBV9
CDR3: CASSVGAETGNTIYF
DNA: TGTGCCAGCAGCGTAGGGGCGGAGACTGGAAACACCATATATTTT

D: TRBD2
J: TRBJ2-3
size: -
V: TRBV6-5
CDR3: CASSYSGTSRDTQYF
DNA: TGTGCCAGCAGTTACTCAGGGACTAGTAGAGATACGCAGTATTTT

D: -
J: TRBJ2-7
size: -
V: TRBV7-2
CDR3: CASSLQGPIYEQYF
DNA: TGTGCCAGCAGCTTGCAGGGCCCGATCTACGAGCAGTACTTC

D: TRBD2
J: TRBJ2-7
size: -
V: TRBV7-9
CDR3: CASSAPRLAGNEQYF
DNA: TGTGCCAGCAGCGCACCCAGGCTAGCGGGAAACGAGCAGTACTTC

D: -
J: TRBJ1-5
size: -
V: TRBV15
CDR3: CATSRDKGPTYQPQHF
DNA: TGTGCCACCAGCAGAGATAAGGGGCCAACGTATCAGCCCCAGCATTTT

D: -
J: TRBJ2-1
size: -
V: TRBV11-3
CDR3: CASSLRGSYNEQFF
DNA: TGTGCCAGCAGCTTGCGGGGCTCCTACAATGAGCAGTTCTTC

D: -
J: TRBJ1-1
size: -
V: TRBV6-5
CDR3: CASSYWAGPRNTEAFF
DNA: TGTGCCAGCAGTTACTGGGCAGGGCCGCGGAACACTGAAGCTTTCTTT

D: -
J: TRBJ2-1
size: -
V: TRBV5-1
CDR3: CASSLGATYNEQFF
DNA: TGCGCCAGCAGCTTGGGGGCAACGTACAATGAGCAGTTCTTC

D: -
J: TRBJ1-4
size: -
V: TRBV19
CDR3: CASRNRGRANEKLFF
DNA: TGTGCCAGTAGGAATCGGGGGAGGGCTAATGAAAAACTGTTTTTT

D: -
J: TRBJ1-1
size: few
V: TRBV19
CDR3: CASSLLGRGPEAFF
DNA: TGTGCCAGTAGTCTTCTGGGCCGGGGTCCGGAAGCTTTCTTT

D: -
J: TRBJ1-3
size: few
V: TRBV9
CDR3: CASSLDGGNGNTIYF
DNA: TGTGCCAGCAGCCTCGACGGCGGCAATGGAAACACCATATATTTT

D: TRBD2
J: TRBJ2-1
size: -
V: TRBV5-5
CDR3: CANSRGTSASNEQFF
DNA: TGTGCCAACTCGCGCGGGACTAGCGCGTCCAATGAGCAGTTCTTC

D: -
J: TRBJ2-7
size: -
V: TRBV5-1
CDR3: CASSLTAGTYEQYF
DNA: TGCGCCAGCAGCTTGACCGCGGGCACCTACGAGCAGTACTTC

D: TRBD1
J: TRBJ1-1
size: -
V: TRBV5-5
CDR3: CASSLRQGKDTEAFF
DNA: TGTGCCAGCAGCCTACGACAGGGCAAGGACACTGAAGCTTTCTTT

D: -
J: TRBJ2-2
size: -
V: TRBV2
CDR3: CASSPGRTGELFF
DNA: TGTGCCAGCAGTCCCGGGCGCACCGGGGAGCTGTTTTTT

D: -
J: TRBJ1-1
size: -
V: TRBV15
CDR3: CATSRDKFSTEAFF
DNA: TGTGCCACCAGCAGAGATAAATTCAGCACTGAAGCTTTCTTT

D: TRBD2
J: TRBJ2-7
size: -
V: TRBV19
CDR3: CASSIGGISYEQYF
DNA: TGTGCCAGTAGTATCGGGGGGATCTCTTACGAGCAGTACTTC

D: TRBD2
J: TRBJ2-2
size: -
V: TRBV2
CDR3: CATRGTSGRVGELFF
DNA: TGTGCCACCCGAGGGACTAGCGGGAGGGTAGGGGAGCTGTTTTTT

D: TRBD2
J: TRBJ2-1
size: -
V: TRBV10-2
CDR3: CASSESNSGGREQFF
DNA: TGCGCCAGCAGTGAGTCGAATAGCGGGGGGAGGGAGCAGTTCTTC

D: -
J: TRBJ1-2
size: -
V: TRBV30
CDR3: CAWRERKNYGYTF
DNA: TGTGCCTGGAGGGAACGGAAGAACTATGGCTACACCTTC

D: -
J: TRBJ2-6
size: -
V: TRBV6-1
CDR3: CASRLGHRANVLTF
DNA: TGTGCCAGCAGACTTGGACACCGGGCCAACGTCCTGACTTTC

D: TRBD2
J: TRBJ2-5
size: -
V: TRBV6-5
CDR3: CASRATSGSLLAQYF
DNA: TGTGCCAGCAGGGCGACTAGCGGTTCCCTCTTGGCCCAGTACTTC

D: TRBD2
J: TRBJ2-3
size: -
V: TRBV5-6
CDR3: CASSLALAGENTQYF
DNA: TGTGCCAGCAGCTTGGCGCTAGCGGGAGAAAATACGCAGTATTTT

D: TRBD1
J: TRBJ2-3
size: -
V: TRBV11-3
CDR3: CASSTNRDRGKDTQYF
DNA: TGTGCCAGCAGCACCAACCGGGACAGGGGGAAAGATACGCAGTATTTT

D: -
J: TRBJ2-5
size: -
V: TRBV6-1
CDR3: CASTFIVGRETQYF
DNA: TGTGCCAGCACCTTCATTGTCGGGCGGGAGACCCAGTACTTC

D: -
J: TRBJ1-1
size: -
V: TRBV9
CDR3: CASSVALNTEAFF
DNA: TGTGCCAGCAGCGTAGCCTTGAACACTGAAGCTTTCTTT

D: -
J: TRBJ2-7
size: -
V: TRBV7-2
CDR3: CASSLVSTPSYEQYF
DNA: TGTGCCAGCAGCTTAGTTAGCACGCCTTCCTACGAGCAGTACTTC

D: -
J: TRBJ2-3
size: once
V: TRBV7-9
CDR3: CASSIGDTQYF
DNA: TGTGCCAGCAGCATTGGAGATACGCAGTATTTT

D: -
J: TRBJ2-7
size: -
V: TRBV7-9
CDR3: CASSPSGLMGEQYF
DNA: TGTGCCAGCAGCCCGTCCGGCCTGATGGGCGAGCAGTACTTC

D: -
J: TRBJ2-3
size: -
V: TRBV7-9
CDR3: CASSLGVQAGTDTQYF
DNA: TGTGCCAGCAGCTTAGGGGTACAGGCAGGCACAGATACGCAGTATTTT

D: -
J: TRBJ1-1
size: once
V: TRBV27
CDR3: CASRWTGNTEAFF
DNA: TGTGCCAGCAGATGGACTGGGAACACTGAAGCTTTCTTT

D: -
J: TRBJ1-1
size: once
V: TRBV7-8
CDR3: CASSWGSGNTEAFF
DNA: TGTGCCAGCAGCTGGGGTTCGGGGAACACTGAAGCTTTCTTT

D: -
J: TRBJ2-7
size: -
V: TRBV6-5
CDR3: CASRPSGGDYEQYF
DNA: TGTGCCAGCAGACCCTCAGGGGGGGACTACGAGCAGTACTTC

D: -
J: TRBJ1-1
size: -
V: TRBV5-1
CDR3: CASSFSPPGGTEAFF
DNA: TGCGCCAGCAGCTTTTCTCCACCCGGGGGCACTGAAGCTTTCTTT

D: -
J: TRBJ1-1
size: -
V: TRBV9
CDR3: CASSVSVNTEAFF
DNA: TGTGCCAGCAGCGTAAGCGTTAACACAGAAGCTTTCTTT

D: -
J: TRBJ2-1
size: -
V: TRBV7-2
CDR3: CASSLGQVGEQFF
DNA: TGTGCCAGCAGCTTAGGGCAGGTTGGAGAGCAGTTCTTC

D: TRBD1
J: TRBJ2-1
size: -
V: TRBV5-1
CDR3: CASWDRGRGNEQFF
DNA: TGCGCCAGCTGGGACAGGGGGCGAGGCAATGAGCAGTTCTTC

D: -
J: TRBJ1-5
size: -
V: TRBV27
CDR3: CASSFQGLKPQHF
DNA: TGTGCCAGCAGTTTCCAGGGTCTAAAGCCCCAGCATTTT

D: -
J: TRBJ1-5
size: -
V: TRBV2
CDR3: CASSEVQGAHQPQHF
DNA: TGTGCCAGCAGTGAGGTTCAAGGGGCGCATCAGCCCCAGCATTTT

D: -
J: TRBJ2-2
size: -
V: TRBV29-1
CDR3: CSAADTGELFF
DNA: TGCAGCGCTGCCGACACCGGGGAGCTGTTTTTT

D: -
J: TRBJ2-7
size: -
V: TRBV6-1
CDR3: CASSVGPTYEQYF
DNA: TGTGCCAGCAGTGTTGGGCCCACCTACGAGCAGTACTTC

D: -
J: TRBJ2-2
size: once
V: TRBV7-3
CDR3: CASSLLATGELFF
DNA: TGTGCCAGCAGCCTTCTAGCAACCGGGGAGCTGTTTTTT

D: -
J: TRBJ2-5
size: -
V: TRBV4-1
CDR3: CASSHRAEDGTQYF
DNA: TGCGCCAGCAGCCACAGGGCTGAAGATGGGACCCAGTACTTC

D: -
J: TRBJ1-3
size: -
V: TRBV9
CDR3: CASSVVPLELTASSGNTIYF
DNA: TGTGCCAGCAGCGTAGTCCCTCTCGAATTGACAGCAAGCTCTGGAAACACCATATATTTT